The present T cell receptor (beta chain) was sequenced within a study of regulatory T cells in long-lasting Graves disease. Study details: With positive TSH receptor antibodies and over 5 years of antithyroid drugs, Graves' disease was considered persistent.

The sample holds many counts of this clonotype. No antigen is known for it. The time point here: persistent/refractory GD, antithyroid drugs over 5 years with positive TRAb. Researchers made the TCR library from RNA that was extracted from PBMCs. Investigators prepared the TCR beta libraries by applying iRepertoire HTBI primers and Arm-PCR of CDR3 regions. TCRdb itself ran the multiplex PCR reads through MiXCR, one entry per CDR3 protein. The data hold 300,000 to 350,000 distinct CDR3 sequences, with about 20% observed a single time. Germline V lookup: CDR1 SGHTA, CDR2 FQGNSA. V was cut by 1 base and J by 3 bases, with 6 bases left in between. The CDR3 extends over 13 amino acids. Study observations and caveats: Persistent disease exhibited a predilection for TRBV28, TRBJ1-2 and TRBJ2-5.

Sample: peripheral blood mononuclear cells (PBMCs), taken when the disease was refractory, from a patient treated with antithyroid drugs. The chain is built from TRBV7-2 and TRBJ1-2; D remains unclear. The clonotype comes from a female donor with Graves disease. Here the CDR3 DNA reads TGTGCCAGCAGCTTAGACGGGGACTATGGCTACACCTTC. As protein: CASSLDGDYGYTF.